The T cell receptor beta chain described here comes from a study of graft-versus-host responses after intestinal transplantation. At the level of the study: Recipients got multivisceral, liver-intestinal, or isolated intestinal transplants. All of the recipients had induction that used anti-thymocyte globulin, then tacrolimus and steroids for three to four years. General study findings and limits: Analysis identified GvH clones in recipient marrow, with some appearing first in ileum or blood. Among circulating GvH clones, peak levels were associated with early post-transplant declines in HvG clones.

Sequenced by immunoSEQ multiplex PCR; TCRdb stores in-frame clones only, minus some. The data show roughly 80,000 clones, more than 75% seen once. With respect to this clone: The antigen remains unidentified.

Deletions cut 4 bases from V and 4 bases from J, with 8 bases between. The CDR3 covers 13 residues. The germline CDR1 and CDR2 sequences are SGHRS and YFSETQ. The specimen comprised unstimulated CD8+ T cells sorted from spleen or lymph node cells, sampled before transplant. The sequence was obtained from a human donor who was the organ donor for an intestinal transplant. The gene calls are TRBV5-1 and TRBJ2-2; TRBD1 or TRBD2 may be the D gene (6 bases each). The CDR3 loop is CASSPGATGELFF. The CDR3 nucleotides read TGCGCCAGCAGCCCGGGGGCCACCGGGGAGCTGTTTTTT. Drawing the rest from reference TRBV5-1 and TRBJ2-2, the complete variable domain is KAGVTQTPRYLIKTRGQQVTLSCSPISGHRSVSWYQQTPGQGLQFLFEYFSETQRNKGNFPGRFSGRQFSNSRSEMNVSTLELGDSALYLCASSPGATGELFFGEGSRLTVL.